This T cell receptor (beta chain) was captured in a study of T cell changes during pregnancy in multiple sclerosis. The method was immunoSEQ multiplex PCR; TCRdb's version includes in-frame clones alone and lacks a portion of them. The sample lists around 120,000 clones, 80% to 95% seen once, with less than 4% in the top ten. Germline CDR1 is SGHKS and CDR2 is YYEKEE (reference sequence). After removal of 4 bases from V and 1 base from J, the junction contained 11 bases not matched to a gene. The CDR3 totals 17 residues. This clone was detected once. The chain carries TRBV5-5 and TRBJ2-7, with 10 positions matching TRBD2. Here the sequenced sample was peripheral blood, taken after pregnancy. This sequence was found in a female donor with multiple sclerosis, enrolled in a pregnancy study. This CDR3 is CASSPEDLAGASYEQYF. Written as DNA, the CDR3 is TGTGCCAGCAGCCCAGAAGATCTAGCGGGGGCTTCCTACGAGCAGTACTTC. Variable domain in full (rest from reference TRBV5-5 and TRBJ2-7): DAGVTQSPTHLIKTRGQQVTLRCSPISGHKSVSWYQQVLGQGPQFIFQYYEKEERGRGNFPDRFSARQFPNYSSELNVNALLLGDSALYLCASSPEDLAGASYEQYFGPGTRLTVT.